This TCR beta chain originates from a study of OX40 agonist ivuxolimab in advanced cancers. Across the study: Two patients with cutaneous melanoma and one with hepatocellular carcinoma, three in total, showed partial responses.

This clone was counted between two and nine times. Germline CDR1 is LNHDA and CDR2 is SQIVND (reference sequence). The CDR3 runs 17 residues. Profiled with immunoSEQ multiplex PCR; TCRdb holds only in-frame clones, not every one. The sample shows some 110,000 clones, over 75% of them seen only once. The rearrangement links TRBV19 to TRBJ1-5, with D hard to call. The material sequenced was CD4+ or CD8+ T cells sorted from blood, taken in a trial of the OX40 agonist ivuxolimab. This TCR was sampled from an adult with an advanced solid tumor such as melanoma, head and neck, liver or kidney cancer. CDR3 sequence reads: CATKEDNFAYSNQPQHF. Here the CDR3 DNA reads TGTGCAACAAAAGAAGACAATTTTGCGTATAGCAATCAGCCCCAGCATTTT. Filled out from reference TRBV19 and TRBJ1-5, the complete variable domain reads DGGITQSPKYLFRKEGQNVTLSCEQNLNHDAMYWYRQDPGQGLRLIYYSQIVNDFQKGDIAEGYSVSREKKESFPLTVTSAQKNPTAFYLCATKEDNFAYSNQPQHFGDGTRLSIL.